The 13 T cell receptor beta chains below were found in one sample sequenced in a study of pediatric ulcerative colitis. Data came from immunoSEQ multiplex PCR; TCRdb stores just in-frame clones and leaves some out. This sample yields roughly 49,000 clones, of which 60% to 85% are seen a single time; less than 4.5% belongs to the top ten. The rectum was sampled with one to two pinch biopsies at colonoscopy. The sample comprised gut tissue. The receptors stem from a girl aged 10 to 17 with moderate ulcerative colitis.

Concerning this clone: Other DNA sequences in this specimen translate into the identical CDR3. The V gene is TRBV5-1, the J gene TRBJ2-1, with 8 bases identical to TRBD2. The CDR3 has 15 residues. The germline V gene has CDR1 SGHRS and CDR2 YFSETQ. After removal of 0 bases from V and 3 bases from J, the junction contained 2 bases not matched to a gene. Here the CDR3 reads CASSLGGTSYNEQFF. DNA of the CDR3: TGCGCCAGCAGCTTGGGGGGGACTAGCTACAATGAGCAGTTCTTC.

V gene TRBV5-5 combines with J gene TRBJ2-7; perhaps TRBD1 as D (5 bases). The CDR3 loop spans 12 amino acids. The germline CDR1 and CDR2 sequences are SGHKS and YYEKEE (reference sequence). The V end was cut by 1 base, the J end by 3 bases, with 5 bases between. For the CDR3, the DNA is TGTGCCAGCAGCTTGACAGGCTACGAGCAGTACTTC. Translating gives CASSLTGYEQYF.

V gene TRBV5-8 combines with J gene TRBJ1-2, with 7 bases matching TRBD1. V lost 4 bases and J lost 5; bases outside the gene matches: 14. This CDR3 has 16 amino acids. Germline lookup yields CDR1 SGHTS and CDR2 YDEGEE. CDR3 protein: CASSPEPGQATYGYTF. In nucleotides, the CDR3 is TGTGCCAGCAGCCCGGAACCAGGACAGGCTACTTATGGCTACACCTTC.

The rearrangement joins TRBV6-5 to TRBJ2-5; 9 bases map to TRBD2. The trim removed 6 bases at V and 5 bases at J, leaving 7 bases unmatched. Germline assignment: CDR1 MNHEY and CDR2 SVGAGI. This CDR3 comprises 14 residues. CDR3 sequence reads: CASSSSGRLETQYF. CDR3 coding DNA: TGTGCCAGCAGCAGTAGCGGGAGATTGGAGACCCAGTACTTC.

This chain joins TRBV27 and TRBJ1-5; 7 bases match TRBD1. CDR1 is MNHEY, CDR2 SMNVEV, per germline (reference sequence). Trimming removed 4 bases from V and 6 bases from J; junction bases left unmatched: 6. There are 14 residues in the CDR3. The CDR3 spells CASSSRGAFQPQHF. The CDR3 region has the DNA TGTGCCAGCAGTTCCAGGGGGGCGTTTCAGCCCCAGCATTTT.

V is TRBV6-1 and J is TRBJ2-3; D may be TRBD2 (6 bases). Trimming left V 1 base short and J 2 bases short, with 10 bases between. Germline V gives CDR1 MNHNS, CDR2 SASEGT. This CDR3 region has 15 residues. CDR3 amino acids: CASSEGRADTDTQYF. CDR3 coding DNA: TGTGCCAGCAGTGAAGGGAGGGCCGACACAGATACGCAGTATTTT.

The chain has TRBV7-8 and TRBJ2-1; the match to TRBD2 covers 9 bases. CDR3 length: 15 amino acids. The germline gives CDR1 SGHVS, CDR2 FQNEAQ. J gave up 2 bases and V 5 bases, and 4 bases lay outside the gene matches. This chain's CDR3 is CASSPLAGAYNEQFF. CDR3 DNA sequence: TGTGCCAGCAGCCCACTAGCGGGTGCCTACAATGAGCAGTTCTTC.

V gene TRBV6-6 combines with J gene TRBJ1-5; D unclear. The CDR3 is 14 amino acids. The ends were cut back, 4 bases at V and 6 bases at J, with 13 bases in the middle. From germline, CDR1 is MNHNY and CDR2 SVGAGI (reference sequence). DNA of the CDR3: TGTGCCAGCAGTTCTTCTTTCGGAGCTCAGCCCCAGCATTTT. Its translation: CASSSSFGAQPQHF.

CDR3 DNA: TGTGCCAGCAGTCGAGATTACAGGGTTGAAGCTTTCTTT. This sequence encodes CASSRDYRVEAFF. The J gene is TRBJ1-1, the V gene TRBV2, with D maybe TRBD1 (6 bases). Germline lookup yields CDR1 SNHLY and CDR2 FYNNEI. This CDR3 comprises 13 residues. The germline V and J ends were trimmed by 5 bases and 7 bases, with 14 bases remaining between them. Complete variable domain (other parts from reference TRBV2 and TRBJ1-1): EPEVTQTPSHQVTQMGQEVILRCVPISNHLYFYWYRQILGQKVEFLVSFYNNEISEKSEIFDDQFSVERPDGSNFTLKIRSTKLEDSAMYFCASSRDYRVEAFFGQGTRLTVV.

This clone was counted between two and nine times. The V call is TRBV19, the J call TRBJ2-1; D not resolved. V was trimmed by 3 bases and J by 10 bases, leaving 22 bases between them. CDR1 and CDR2 (germline): LNHDA, SQIVND (reference sequence). CDR3 length equals 16 residues. CDR3 bases: TGTGCCAGTAGTATCGGATTGGCGGCTCTCCATGGCGAGCAGTTCTTC. This sequence encodes CASSIGLAALHGEQFF. The full variable domain, completed using reference TRBV19 and TRBJ2-1, is DGGITQSPKYLFRKEGQNVTLSCEQNLNHDAMYWYRQDPGQGLRLIYYSQIVNDFQKGDIAEGYSVSREKKESFPLTVTSAQKNPTAFYLCASSIGLAALHGEQFFGPGTRLTVL.

The genes are TRBV29-1 and TRBJ1-2; tentative D call: TRBD1 (6 bases). Germline CDR1 and CDR2: SQVTM and ANQGSEA. The CDR3 has 14 amino acids. V lost 4 bases, J lost 6 bases, and 18 bases lay in between. CDR3 DNA sequence: TGCAGCGTTGGCCGGCTACAGGGAGGCGATGGCTACACCTTC. It is translated as CSVGRLQGGDGYTF.

The chain joins TRBV6-1 to TRBJ1-2, with no clear D. This CDR3 has 15 residues. Germline V gives CDR1 MNHNS, CDR2 SASEGT. Trimming removed 0 bases at V and 4 bases at J, with 12 bases between. Written as DNA, the CDR3 is TGTGCCAGCAGTGAAGCGCTACAGTTTGGCTATGGCTACACCTTC. Protein: CASSEALQFGYGYTF.

This chain uses TRBV5-1 with TRBJ1-1, with TRBD1 matching 8 bases. Germline CDR1 SGHRS, CDR2 YFSETQ. This CDR3 comprises 14 residues. J gave up 11 bases and V 4 bases, and 13 bases lay outside the gene matches. The CDR3 region has the DNA TGCGCCAGCAGCGGAGGGACAGGACAAAATGGGGCTTTCTTT. Amino acids: CASSGGTGQNGAFF. The complete variable domain, with remaining parts taken from reference TRBV5-1 and TRBJ1-1, reads KAGVTQTPRYLIKTRGQQVTLSCSPISGHRSVSWYQQTPGQGLQFLFEYFSETQRNKGNFPGRFSGRQFSNSRSEMNVSTLELGDSALYLCASSGGTGQNGAFFGQGTRLTVV.